Below, 27 T cell receptor beta chains from the same sample are listed, as sequenced in a study of post-analysis software for immune sequencing data. General observations from the study: Comparison of patients with controls showed five TRBV segments more frequent in patients, TRBV5-6, TRBV5-1 and TRBV20-1 among them.

Their antigen targets remain unknown. Carried by the TCR beta cDNA libraries were unique molecular identifiers. TCRdb re-derived calls from the PCR reads in MiXCR, one entry per CDR3 protein. The sample includes 750,000 to 950,000 distinct CDR3 sequences, approximately 53% of them seen just once. The sequenced material came from blood. Receptor source: a girl under 18 with multiple sclerosis.

This clonotype was observed a handful of times. V gene TRBV12-3 or TRBV12-4 combines with J gene TRBJ1-1, with 9 bases lining up with TRBD1. Germline trimming cut 5 bases from V and 5 bases from J; bases unmatched to any gene: 9. The CDR3 sequence is 15 residues long. The CDR3 spells CASSIRTDRGTEAFF. The CDR3 DNA follows: TGTGCCAGCAGTATACGTACGGACAGGGGAACTGAAGCTTTCTTT.

The chain uses TRBV5-1 and TRBJ2-1, with D unclear. Per the germline V gene, CDR1 is SGHRS and CDR2 is YFSETQ. V dropped 5 bases and J dropped 0 bases, with 12 bases sitting between them. The CDR3 is 15 residues long. CDR3 coding DNA: TGCGCCAGCAGGGCTAACAGAATCTCCTACAATGAGCAGTTCTTC. The encoded protein is CASRANRISYNEQFF.

The chain employs TRBV2 and TRBJ2-5; a possible D gene is TRBD2 (5 bases). The J call is in doubt because the DNA end fits TRBJ2-1 better. CDR1 is SNHLY and CDR2 is FYNNEI in the germline V gene. This CDR3 has 12 amino acids. As DNA, the CDR3 is TGTGCCAGCACCGAGGGCCAAGAGACCCAGTTCTTC. Its protein is CASTEGQETQFF.

The gene calls are TRBV6-1 and TRBJ2-1; D gene ambiguous. The V end lost 0 bases, the J end lost 1 base, and 10 bases lay between the germline ends. The CDR3 spans 16 residues. The V gene's germline CDR1 is MNHNS and CDR2 SASEGT. CDR3 protein: CASSEAGLPSYNEQFF. Here the CDR3 DNA reads TGTGCCAGCAGTGAAGCTGGGCTCCCGTCCTACAATGAGCAGTTCTTC.

The chain joins TRBV14 to TRBJ2-2; perhaps TRBD2 as D (6 bases). The CDR3 spans 18 residues. CDR1 and CDR2 (germline): SGHDN, FVKESK. V lost 0 bases, J lost 9 bases, and 23 bases lay in between. CDR3 coding DNA: TGTGCCAGCAGCCAAGATCGTCCGAGGACCCGTGGGGGGAGGGAGCTGTTTTTT. Amino acids: CASSQDRPRTRGGRELFF.

This clonotype was found a few times. The CDR3 here is CASSPTPGSYEQYF. DNA of the CDR3: TGTGCCAGCAGCCCGACCCCCGGTTCCTACGAGCAGTACTTC. The V and J genes are TRBV7-8 and TRBJ2-7; D gene unclear. Germline V gene data show CDR1 as SGHVS and CDR2 as FQNEAQ. The V end was cut by 5 bases, the J end by 1 base, with 12 bases between. This CDR3 has 14 amino acids.

The CDR3 loop reads CASSPIPGTGVNQPQHF. In DNA form, the CDR3 reads TGTGCCAGCAGCCCGATACCCGGGACAGGGGTCAATCAGCCCCAGCATTTT. The genes are TRBV5-5 and TRBJ1-5, with TRBD1 identical over 10 bases. Germline V gene lookup returns CDR1 SGHKS and CDR2 YYEKEE (reference sequence). Trimming took 4 bases from V and 3 from J; bases not matched to a gene: 10. The CDR3 spans 17 residues. Looking up the rest from reference TRBV5-5 and TRBJ1-5 gives the full variable domain: DAGVTQSPTHLIKTRGQQVTLRCSPISGHKSVSWYQQVLGQGPQFIFQYYEKEERGRGNFPDRFSARQFPNYSSELNVNALLLGDSALYLCASSPIPGTGVNQPQHFGDGTRLSIL.

The chain recombines TRBV2 with TRBJ2-3; TRBD1 aligns across 10 bases. Germline values: CDR1 SNHLY, CDR2 FYNNEI. This CDR3 is built from 13 residues. V shed 5 bases, J shed 11 bases, and the junction held 7 bases outside the gene matches. DNA for the CDR3: TGTGCCAGCAGTCCGGACAGGGGGAGCGTGCAGTATTTT. Amino acid sequence: CASSPDRGSVQYF. Supplemented by reference TRBV2 and TRBJ2-3, the full variable domain reads EPEVTQTPSHQVTQMGQEVILRCVPISNHLYFYWYRQILGQKVEFLVSFYNNEISEKSEIFDDQFSVERPDGSNFTLKIRSTKLEDSAMYFCASSPDRGSVQYFGPGTRLTVL.

This chain links TRBV25-1 with TRBJ2-1; D may be TRBD1 (6 bases). CDR3 size: 18 residues. V was pared by 0 bases and J by 1 base, with 16 bases between. Germline assignment: CDR1 MGHDK and CDR2 SYGVNS. The CDR3 reads CASSEYSTGPNSYNEQFF. CDR3 bases: TGTGCCAGCAGTGAATACTCGACAGGCCCAAATTCCTACAATGAGCAGTTCTTC.

The V call is TRBV20-1, the J call TRBJ2-3, with 8 bases lining up with TRBD2. V dropped 3 bases and J dropped 2; count of bases not matched to a gene: 4. The germline gives CDR1 DFQATT, CDR2 SNEGSKA (reference sequence). The CDR3 sequence is 14 residues long. CDR3 in amino acids: CSASLRGDTDTQYF. CDR3 DNA sequence: TGCAGTGCTAGTTTGCGGGGGGACACAGATACGCAGTATTTT.

The chain employs TRBV27 and TRBJ1-1, with D tentatively TRBD1 (5 bases). The ends were cut back, 7 bases at V and 1 base at J, with 22 bases in the middle. The CDR3 consists of 17 residues. CDR1 is MNHEY and CDR2 is SMNVEV in the germline V gene (reference sequence). The CDR3 region has the DNA TGTGCCAGCACCCCCCTGGCAGGGCTTAGTGGGAACACTGAAGCTTTCTTT. Translated, it gives CASTPLAGLSGNTEAFF.

This clonotype was detected ten times or more. This rearrangement joins TRBV7-6 to TRBJ2-5, with 7 bases identical to TRBD1. Matching the DNA end better, TRBJ2-7 makes the J call doubtful. Germline CDR1 SGHVS, CDR2 FNYEAQ. The CDR3 is made up of 13 amino acids. CDR3 sequence reads: CASSLAGGNEQYF. The CDR3 DNA sequence: TGTGCCAGCAGCTTAGCAGGGGGCAACGAGCAGTACTTC.

V and J are TRBV5-1 and TRBJ2-5, with D perhaps matching TRBD2 (6 bases). The CDR3 runs to 15 residues. The ends were cut back, 6 bases at V and 3 bases at J, with 18 bases in the middle. Germline CDR1 is SGHRS and CDR2 is YFSETQ. The CDR3 sequence is CASKPFGTYEETQYF. CDR3 nucleotide sequence: TGCGCCAGCAAACCTTTCGGGACTTACGAAGAGACCCAGTACTTC.

The chain is built from TRBV6-1 and TRBJ2-1; tentatively, D is TRBD1 (6 bases). Germline V lookup: CDR1 MNHNS, CDR2 SASEGT. CDR3 length: 14 amino acids. V lost 5 bases to trimming and J lost 7 bases, with 15 bases between them. The CDR3 reads CASSIWTVGNEQFF. The CDR3 DNA reads TGTGCCAGCAGTATTTGGACAGTAGGAAATGAGCAGTTCTTC.

The chain uses TRBV5-1 and TRBJ2-1, with D tentatively TRBD1 (7 bases). Trimming took off 4 bases at V and 4 bases at J, with 18 bases between the two ends. Germline loops: CDR1 SGHRS, CDR2 YFSETQ. The CDR3 runs to 16 residues. CDR3 sequence: CASSMVGGQKYNEQFF. CDR3 nucleotide sequence: TGCGCCAGCAGCATGGTGGGGGGACAGAAATACAATGAGCAGTTCTTC.

A single count supports this clonotype. This chain joins TRBV2 and TRBJ2-5; 8 nucleotides align to TRBD1. The CDR3 is 16 amino acids. Germline V gives CDR1 SNHLY, CDR2 FYNNEI. After removal of 6 bases from V and 11 bases from J, the junction contained 20 bases not matched to a gene. CDR3 sequence: CASRDSGTGASWEQYF. The CDR3 DNA reads TGTGCCAGCAGGGATTCCGGGACAGGTGCCTCCTGGGAGCAGTACTTC.

This clonotype was detected only once. The chain employs TRBV28 and TRBJ2-4, with 9 bases matching TRBD2. The DNA end is a closer match to TRBJ2-7, so the J assignment may be wrong. The CDR3 has 17 residues. Per germline, CDR1 MDHEN and CDR2 SYDVKM. DNA of the CDR3: TGTGCCAGCAGTTTCCTCCTTTTGGGACTAGCTATATACGAGCAGTACTTC. It yields the protein CASSFLLLGLAIYEQYF.

The chain employs TRBV21-1 and TRBJ1-6. TRBV21-1 is marked as a pseudogene. The CDR3 extends over 17 amino acids. CDR3 protein: CASRSEIRDSVNSPLHF. CDR3 DNA sequence: TGTGCCAGCAGGTCCGAAATCCGGGACTCTGTTAATTCACCCCTCCACTTT.

This clonotype was observed a few times. DNA of the CDR3: TGCAGTGCTAGTACCGGGACAAAAGTCTACGAGCAGTACTTC. This sequence encodes CSASTGTKVYEQYF. The chain links TRBV20-1 to TRBJ2-5; a weak D match, TRBD1 (6 bases). The J call is doubtful: the DNA matches TRBJ2-7 better. Germline V gives CDR1 DFQATT, CDR2 SNEGSKA (reference sequence). The CDR3 is 14 amino acids.

The chain uses TRBV11-1 and TRBJ2-1; TRBD2 might be the D (6 bases). The CDR3 extends over 14 amino acids. CDR1 SGHAT and CDR2 FQDESV come from the germline V gene (reference sequence). V lost 5 bases and J lost 10, with 18 bases in between. The CDR3 here is CASSPPGVGREQFF. The CDR3 nucleotides are TGTGCCAGCAGCCCCCCGGGGGTGGGTAGGGAGCAGTTCTTC.

The chain links TRBV20-1 to TRBJ2-1; the match to TRBD2 covers 8 bases. CDR1 and CDR2 from the germline V gene are DFQATT and SNEGSKA (reference sequence). The CDR3 sequence is 16 residues long. The J segment lost 6 bases and the V segment lost 0 bases, leaving 10 bases of the junction unmatched. The CDR3 protein is CSARDPGGAFLNEQFF. CDR3 nucleotide sequence: TGCAGTGCTAGAGACCCGGGGGGGGCCTTCCTCAATGAGCAGTTCTTC.

This chain joins TRBV5-1 and TRBJ2-3, with TRBD1 matching 8 bases. This CDR3 comprises 17 residues. With 4 bases clipped from V and 4 bases from J, the junction kept 14 bases outside the gene matches. Germline loops: CDR1 SGHRS, CDR2 YFSETQ. The CDR3 DNA reads as TGCGCCAGCAGCCCTAATACGCAGGGGGCGATCGCAGATACGCAGTATTTT. The encoded protein is CASSPNTQGAIADTQYF.

This clonotype has a handful of counts. The genes are TRBV12-3 or TRBV12-4 and TRBJ2-6; TRBD1 matches at 10 bases. J lost 0 bases, V lost 6 bases, and 5 bases had no gene match. The CDR3 covers 17 residues. The CDR3 loop is CASSPGTGDSGANVLTF. The CDR3 DNA is TGTGCCAGCAGCCCCGGGACAGGGGACTCTGGGGCCAACGTCCTGACTTTC.

Here the CDR3 reads CASSPGTSPEWKYNEQFF. The DNA for the CDR3 is TGTGCCAGCAGCCCGGGGACTAGCCCCGAATGGAAATACAATGAGCAGTTCTTC. The J gene is TRBJ2-1, the V gene TRBV6-1, with 9 positions matching TRBD2. The V gene end was trimmed by 6 bases and the J gene end by 4 bases; junction bases not matched to a gene: 16. This CDR3 comprises 18 residues. CDR1 is MNHNS and CDR2 is SASEGT in the germline V gene.

The gene calls are TRBV29-1 and TRBJ2-1; 9 bases agree with TRBD2. Germline loops: CDR1 SQVTM, CDR2 ANQGSEA. The CDR3 covers 15 residues. The junction had 10 bases not matched to a gene; V was cut back by 6 bases and J by 4 bases. The CDR3 loop is CSVDPSGMGYNEQFF. The CDR3 coding sequence is TGCAGCGTGGACCCTAGCGGGATGGGGTACAATGAGCAGTTCTTC.

This clonotype was seen only a few times. The chain uses TRBV21-1 and TRBJ1-4. TRBV21-1 is labeled a pseudogene. The CDR3 totals 12 residues. This CDR3 reads CASRNWGEKLFF. CDR3 DNA: TGTGCCAGCCGAAACTGGGGTGAAAAACTGTTTTTT.

The gene calls are TRBV7-2 and TRBJ1-6; 9 bases are a match to TRBD1. Germline loops: CDR1 SGHTA, CDR2 FQGNSA. There are 15 residues in the CDR3. The trim removed 4 bases at V and 13 bases at J, leaving 11 bases unmatched. The DNA of the CDR3 is TGTGCCAGCAGCTCTACAGGGGGCGGACACTTCCCCCTCCACTTT. It encodes CASSSTGGGHFPLHF.